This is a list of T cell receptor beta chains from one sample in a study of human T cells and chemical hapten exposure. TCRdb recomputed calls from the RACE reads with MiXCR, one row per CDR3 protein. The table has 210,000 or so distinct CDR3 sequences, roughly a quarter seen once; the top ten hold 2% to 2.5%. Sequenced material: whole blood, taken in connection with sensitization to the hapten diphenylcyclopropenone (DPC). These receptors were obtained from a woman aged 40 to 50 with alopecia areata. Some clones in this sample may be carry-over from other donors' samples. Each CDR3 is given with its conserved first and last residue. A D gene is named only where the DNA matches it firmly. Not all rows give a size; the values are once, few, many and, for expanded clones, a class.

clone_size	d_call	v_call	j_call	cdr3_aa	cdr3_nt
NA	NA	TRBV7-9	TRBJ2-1	CASSSPLGSAKGREQFF	TGTGCCAGCAGCTCCCCCCTGGGTAGCGCTAAGGGCAGGGAGCAGTTCTTC
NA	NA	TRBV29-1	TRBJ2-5	CSVEDRVQTEETQYF	TGCAGCGTTGAAGATAGGGTACAGACCGAGGAGACCCAGTACTTC
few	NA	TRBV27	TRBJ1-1	CASSLNPNTEAFF	TGTGCCAGCAGTTTAAACCCGAACACTGAAGCTTTCTTT
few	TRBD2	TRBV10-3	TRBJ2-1	CAISGAGTSGRMVINEQFF	TGTGCCATCAGTGGAGCCGGGACTAGCGGGAGGATGGTGATTAATGAGCAGTTCTTC
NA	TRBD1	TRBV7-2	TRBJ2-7	CASSPQGLDEQYF	TGTGCCAGCAGCCCACAGGGGTTGGACGAGCAGTACTTC
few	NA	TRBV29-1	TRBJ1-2	CSGGVMGRHNGYTF	TGCAGCGGGGGCGTAATGGGCCGACATAATGGCTACACCTTC
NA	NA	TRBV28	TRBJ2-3	CATHSVLTQYF	TGTGCCACCCATTCAGTCCTTACGCAGTATTTT
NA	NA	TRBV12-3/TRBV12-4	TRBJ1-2	CASSQDSPRIYGYTF	TGTGCCAGCAGTCAGGACAGTCCGAGGATTTATGGCTACACCTTC
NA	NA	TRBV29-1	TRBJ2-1	CSVQLGSSYNEQFF	TGCAGCGTTCAACTCGGAAGCTCCTACAATGAGCAGTTCTTC
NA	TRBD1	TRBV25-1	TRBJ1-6	CASSESRGTESPLHF	TGTGCCAGCAGTGAATCTCGGGGGACAGAATCACCCCTCCACTTT
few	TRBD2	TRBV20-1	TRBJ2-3	CSAPFWTSGSTDTQYF	TGCAGTGCTCCATTTTGGACTAGCGGAAGCACAGATACGCAGTATTTT
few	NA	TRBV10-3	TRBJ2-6	CAISDRAGSGANVLTF	TGTGCCATCAGTGACAGGGCGGGGTCTGGGGCCAACGTCCTGACTTTC
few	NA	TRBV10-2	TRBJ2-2	CASSESKDSLSPTGELFF	TGCGCCAGCAGTGAGTCGAAAGACAGCCTTTCCCCTACCGGGGAGCTGTTTTTT
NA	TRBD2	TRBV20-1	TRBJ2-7	CSARPGTSGRGSYEQYF	TGCAGTGCTAGACCCGGGACTAGCGGGAGGGGGTCCTACGAGCAGTACTTC
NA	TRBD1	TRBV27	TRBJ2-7	CASSLRDRRPYEQYF	TGTGCCAGCAGTTTACGGGACAGGCGACCCTACGAGCAGTACTTC
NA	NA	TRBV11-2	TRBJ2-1	CASSLRGRQFF	TGTGCCAGCAGCTTAAGGGGTCGACAGTTCTTC
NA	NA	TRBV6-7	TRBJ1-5	CASSSRQPQHF	TGTGCCAGCAGTTCTCGACAGCCCCAGCATTTT
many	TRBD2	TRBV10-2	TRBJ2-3	CASRPTSGRPSTDTQYF	TGCGCCAGCAGGCCAACTAGCGGGAGGCCAAGCACAGATACGCAGTATTTT
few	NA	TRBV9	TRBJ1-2	CASSVVPPNYGYTF	TGTGCCAGCAGCGTAGTACCTCCTAACTATGGCTACACCTTC
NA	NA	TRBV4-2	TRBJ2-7	CASSQDSIRQSYEQYF	TGTGCCAGCAGCCAAGACTCTATAAGACAGTCCTACGAGCAGTACTTC
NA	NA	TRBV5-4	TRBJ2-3	CASSTGGVFKADTQYF	TGTGCCAGCAGCACCGGGGGTGTTTTTAAGGCAGATACGCAGTATTTT
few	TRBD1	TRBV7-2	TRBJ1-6	CASSQGQGVYNSPLHF	TGTGCCAGCAGCCAGGGACAGGGGGTCTATAATTCACCCCTCCACTTT
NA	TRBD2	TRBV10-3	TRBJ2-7	CATATGTNLYEQYF	TGTGCCACCGCAACCGGGACTAACCTCTACGAGCAGTACTTC
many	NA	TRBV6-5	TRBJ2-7	CASRLRWDSYEQYF	TGTGCCAGCAGGTTGAGGTGGGACTCCTACGAGCAGTACTTC
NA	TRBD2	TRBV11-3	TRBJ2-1	CASSLGASGSSNEQFF	TGTGCCAGCAGCTTAGGGGCTAGCGGGAGTTCAAATGAGCAGTTCTTC
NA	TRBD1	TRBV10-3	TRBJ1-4	CAIRRGTGENEKLFF	TGTGCCATCAGGAGAGGGACAGGGGAGAATGAAAAACTGTTTTTT
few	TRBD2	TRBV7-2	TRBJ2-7	CASSLVQAGVGEQYF	TGTGCCAGCAGCTTAGTTCAGGCGGGAGTGGGCGAGCAGTACTTC
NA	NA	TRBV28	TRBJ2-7	CASSPTGTSPTYEQYF	TGTGCCAGCAGTCCCACCGGGACTTCCCCAACCTACGAGCAGTACTTC
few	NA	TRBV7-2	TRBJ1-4	CASSFGGNEKLFF	TGTGCCAGCAGCTTTGGCGGTAATGAAAAACTGTTTTTT
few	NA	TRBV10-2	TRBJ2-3	CASSELSGVSTDTQYF	TGCGCCAGCAGTGAGTTGAGCGGAGTTAGCACAGATACGCAGTATTTT
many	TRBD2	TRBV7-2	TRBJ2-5	CASSLELAGGGTQYF	TGTGCCAGCAGCTTAGAACTAGCGGGAGGCGGGACCCAGTACTTC